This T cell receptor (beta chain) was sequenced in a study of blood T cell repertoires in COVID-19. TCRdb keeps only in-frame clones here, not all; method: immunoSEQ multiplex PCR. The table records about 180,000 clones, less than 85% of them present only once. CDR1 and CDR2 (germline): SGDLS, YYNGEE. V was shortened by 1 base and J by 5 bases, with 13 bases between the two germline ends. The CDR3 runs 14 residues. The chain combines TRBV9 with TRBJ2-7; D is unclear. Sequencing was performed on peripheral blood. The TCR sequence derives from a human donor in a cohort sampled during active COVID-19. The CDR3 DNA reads TGTGCCAGCAGCGTATCCGGGTCTTGGAACGAGCAGTACTTC. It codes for CASSVSGSWNEQYF.